This T cell receptor beta chain derives from a study of CD8 T cells in Susac syndrome. Points from the study as a whole: As acknowledged by the study, its TCR sequencing and HLA analysis included a relatively small number of individuals.

Trimming took 5 bases from V and 4 from J; bases not matched to a gene: 6. Per germline, CDR1 DFQATT and CDR2 SNEGSKA (reference sequence). CDR3 length equals 14 residues. This clonotype appeared once. Its antigen remains unknown. From blood CD8+ and CD4+ T cells, the TCR beta chain was sequenced. Purification of the CD8+ and CD4+ T cells relied on negative isolation, and TEMRA cells underwent FACS enrichment. After extraction with the RNeasy kit, 0.5 to 1 ug of the RNA was reverse transcribed using random hexamers. Coverage of TCR beta CDR3 amplification by immunoSEQ multiplex PCR extended to 54 Vbeta and 13 Jbeta. TCRdb analysed the immunoSEQ multiplex PCR reads with MiXCR anew, one entry per CDR3 protein. Among about 200,000 distinct CDR3 sequences listed, nearly 95% were seen once.

This receptor was taken from a human donor with multiple sclerosis. The rearrangement uses TRBV20-1 and TRBJ1-5; 9 bases line up with TRBD1. Specimen: CD4+ T cells from PBMCs. CDR3 loop: CSAGRQGGNQPQHF. CDR3 coding DNA: TGCAGTGCTGGCCGACAGGGGGGGAATCAGCCCCAGCATTTT.